The 13 T cell receptor beta chains given below trace back to one sample, sequenced in a study of T cell responses to AZD1222 COVID-19 vaccine. Only in-frame clones appear in the TCRdb table, and some are missing; sequencing was by immunoSEQ multiplex PCR. Of about 130,000 clones in the sample, 80% to 90% are singletons; the top ten hold more than 9%. This sample comprised peripheral blood, obtained on day 0 of AZD1222 vaccination. Receptors were obtained from an adult in good health.

V usage is TRBV7-9 and J usage is TRBJ2-5; 9 bases match TRBD2. This CDR3 spans 18 amino acids. The germline V gene has CDR1 SEHNR and CDR2 FQNEAQ (reference sequence). V dropped 1 base and J dropped 2; count of bases not matched to a gene: 11. DNA for the CDR3: TGTGCCAGCAGCTTAGGTGTTTTGGCTAGCGGGGCTCAAGAGACCCAGTACTTC. Encoded protein: CASSLGVLASGAQETQYF.

V and J are TRBV5-1 and TRBJ1-5, with D perhaps matching TRBD1 (5 bases). From germline, CDR1 is SGHRS and CDR2 YFSETQ. This CDR3 has 14 residues. V lost 4 bases, J lost 0 bases, and 8 bases lay in between. The CDR3 protein is CASSTGVSNQPQHF. The CDR3 nucleotides are TGCGCCAGCAGCACAGGCGTTAGCAATCAGCCCCAGCATTTT.

J is TRBJ2-7 and V is TRBV5-6, with D possibly called TRBD1 or TRBD2 (5 bases each). Between the trimmed V and J ends, which lost 1 base and 9 bases, there was a span of 17 bases. The germline gives CDR1 SGHDT, CDR2 YYEEEE. The CDR3 totals 14 residues. The chain's CDR3 is CASSLSLDLGGQYF. The CDR3 bases are TGTGCCAGCAGCTTGTCCCTCGACCTTGGGGGGCAGTACTTC.

V gene TRBV15 combines with J gene TRBJ2-2, with a possible D match to TRBD2 (6 bases). The V and J ends lost 1 base and 4 bases respectively, with 13 bases between them. From germline, CDR1 is LNHNV and CDR2 YYDKDF (reference sequence). This CDR3 spans 16 amino acids. The CDR3 here is CATSRGPAGSTGELFF. In nucleotides, the CDR3 is TGTGCCACCAGCAGAGGTCCGGCGGGGTCCACCGGGGAGCTGTTTTTT.

The chain employs TRBV19 and TRBJ2-7; TRBD1 matches at 8 bases. The V gene's germline CDR1 is LNHDA and CDR2 SQIVND (reference sequence). J was trimmed by 4 bases and V by 9 bases; bases with no gene match: 8. The CDR3 sequence is 13 residues long. This chain's CDR3 is CASSDRAQYEQYF. The CDR3 nucleotides are TGTGCCAGCTCGGACAGGGCGCAATACGAGCAGTACTTC. Based on the CDR3 plus reference TRBV19 and TRBJ2-7, the full variable domain is DGGITQSPKYLFRKEGQNVTLSCEQNLNHDAMYWYRQDPGQGLRLIYYSQIVNDFQKGDIAEGYSVSREKKESFPLTVTSAQKNPTAFYLCASSDRAQYEQYFGPGTRLTVT.

The chain combines TRBV28 with TRBJ2-2, with TRBD1 matching 9 bases. The CDR3 consists of 16 residues. Looked up from germline, CDR1 is MDHEN and CDR2 is SYDVKM. V was clipped by 4 bases and J by 0 bases; unmatched bases: 3. The CDR3 bases are TGTGCCAGCAGTTCAACAGGGGGCACGAACACCGGGGAGCTGTTTTTT. Translation: CASSSTGGTNTGELFF.

The V call is TRBV5-1, the J call TRBJ1-1; 8 bases align to TRBD1. Trimming at V came to 0 bases and at J to 1 base, leaving 2 bases not matched to a gene. This CDR3 is built from 15 residues. CDR1 is SGHRS and CDR2 is YFSETQ in the germline V gene. The CDR3 DNA sequence: TGCGCCAGCAGCTTGGAAACAGGGGGGAACACTGAAGCTTTCTTT. This gives the protein CASSLETGGNTEAFF. The whole variable domain, filled in from reference TRBV5-1 and TRBJ1-1, reads KAGVTQTPRYLIKTRGQQVTLSCSPISGHRSVSWYQQTPGQGLQFLFEYFSETQRNKGNFPGRFSGRQFSNSRSEMNVSTLELGDSALYLCASSLETGGNTEAFFGQGTRLTVV.

The chain uses TRBV15 and TRBJ2-2, with D maybe TRBD2 (5 bases). Trimming took 0 bases from V and 3 from J, leaving 8 bases between them. The CDR3 consists of 15 residues. Germline V gene sequence: CDR1 LNHNV, CDR2 YYDKDF (reference sequence). DNA of the CDR3: TGTGCCACCAGCAGAGATAACGGGGACACCGGGGAGCTGTTTTTT. Translated: CATSRDNGDTGELFF.

V gene TRBV9 combines with J gene TRBJ1-1; no reliable D call. V lost 0 bases, J lost 3 bases, and 6 bases lay in between. The CDR3 has 13 residues. Germline V gene lookup returns CDR1 SGDLS and CDR2 YYNGEE. The CDR3 region is CASSVALDTEAFF. DNA for the CDR3: TGTGCCAGCAGCGTAGCTTTGGACACTGAAGCTTTCTTT.

This chain links TRBV11-2 with TRBJ2-5, with a weak D call TRBD1 (6 bases). The CDR3 covers 15 residues. The V and J ends lost 1 base and 5 bases respectively, with 14 bases between them. Germline loops: CDR1 SGHAT, CDR2 FQNNGV. The CDR3 region has the DNA TGTGCCAGCAGCTTAGTCGCGGCCAGGGGCGAGACCCAGTACTTC. Its protein is CASSLVAARGETQYF.

The chain employs TRBV5-6 and TRBJ1-2, with D possibly matching TRBD1 (5 bases). The CDR3 consists of 14 residues. With 6 bases removed from V and 3 bases from J, the gap between germline ends came to 15 bases. Germline CDR1 is SGHDT and CDR2 is YYEEEE. The CDR3 is CASTLLQGDYGYTF. The CDR3, as DNA: TGTGCCAGCACCCTATTGCAGGGAGACTATGGCTACACCTTC.

The chain links TRBV9 to TRBJ1-1, with TRBD1 identical over 8 bases. V shed 4 bases, J shed 1 base, and the junction held 12 bases outside the gene matches. CDR1 SGDLS and CDR2 YYNGEE come from the germline V gene. This CDR3 is 17 amino acids long. CDR3 nucleotides: TGTGCCAGCAGCCCAAAACCAGGGGGCTGGACGAACACTGAAGCTTTCTTT. Translated, it gives CASSPKPGGWTNTEAFF.

This chain uses TRBV9 with TRBJ2-1; 9 bases line up with TRBD1. The CDR3 runs 15 residues. The germline CDR1 and CDR2 sequences are SGDLS and YYNGEE. J gave up 2 bases and V 4 bases, and 4 bases lay outside the gene matches. The CDR3 DNA follows: TGTGCCAGCAGCTACGGACAGGGGACCTACAATGAGCAGTTCTTC. It yields the protein CASSYGQGTYNEQFF.